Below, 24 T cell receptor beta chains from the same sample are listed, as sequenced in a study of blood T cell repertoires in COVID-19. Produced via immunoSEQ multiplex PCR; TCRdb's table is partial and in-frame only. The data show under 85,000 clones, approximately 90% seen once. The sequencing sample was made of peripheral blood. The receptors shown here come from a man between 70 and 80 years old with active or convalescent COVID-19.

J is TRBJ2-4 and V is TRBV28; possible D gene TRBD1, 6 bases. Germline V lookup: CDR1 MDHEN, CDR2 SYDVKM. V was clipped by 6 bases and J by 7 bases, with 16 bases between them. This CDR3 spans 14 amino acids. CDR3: CASSPPGVRNIQYF. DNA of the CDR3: TGTGCCAGCAGCCCTCCAGGGGTTAGGAACATTCAGTACTTC.

In nucleotides, the CDR3 is TGTGCCAGCAGCTCAGAGAGGGCTAATGAAAAACTGTTTTTT. Translated: CASSSERANEKLFF. V gene TRBV21-1 combines with J gene TRBJ1-4. TRBV21-1 is noted as a pseudogene. The CDR3 loop spans 14 amino acids.

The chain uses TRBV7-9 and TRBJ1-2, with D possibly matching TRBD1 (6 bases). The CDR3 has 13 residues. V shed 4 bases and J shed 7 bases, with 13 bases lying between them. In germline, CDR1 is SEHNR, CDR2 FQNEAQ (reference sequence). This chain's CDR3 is CASSSYRVGGYTF. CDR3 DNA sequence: TGTGCCAGCAGCTCCTACAGGGTTGGTGGCTACACCTTC.

The CDR3 protein is CASVRAGTNYGYTF. The CDR3 DNA follows: TGTGCCAGCGTTAGGGCGGGAACTAACTATGGCTACACCTTC. The rearrangement joins TRBV6-6 to TRBJ1-2, with D unclear. The CDR3 loop spans 14 amino acids. Germline CDR1 reads MNHNY; CDR2 reads SVGAGI (reference sequence). V lost 8 bases and J 0 bases, leaving 13 bases between the germline ends.

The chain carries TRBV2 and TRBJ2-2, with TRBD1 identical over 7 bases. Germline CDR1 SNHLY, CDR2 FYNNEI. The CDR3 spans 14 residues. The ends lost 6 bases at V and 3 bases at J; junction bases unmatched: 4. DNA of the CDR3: TGTGCCAGCAGACAGGGGTTCGACACCGGGGAGCTGTTTTTT. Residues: CASRQGFDTGELFF. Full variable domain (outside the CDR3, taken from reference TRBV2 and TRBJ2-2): EPEVTQTPSHQVTQMGQEVILRCVPISNHLYFYWYRQILGQKVEFLVSFYNNEISEKSEIFDDQFSVERPDGSNFTLKIRSTKLEDSAMYFCASRQGFDTGELFFGEGSRLTVL.

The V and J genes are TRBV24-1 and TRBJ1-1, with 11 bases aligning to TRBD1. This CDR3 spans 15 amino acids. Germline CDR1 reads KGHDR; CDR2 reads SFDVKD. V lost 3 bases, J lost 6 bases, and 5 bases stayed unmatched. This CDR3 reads CATSDQRTGGSEAFF. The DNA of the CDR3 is TGTGCCACCAGTGATCAACGGACAGGGGGCTCTGAAGCTTTCTTT.

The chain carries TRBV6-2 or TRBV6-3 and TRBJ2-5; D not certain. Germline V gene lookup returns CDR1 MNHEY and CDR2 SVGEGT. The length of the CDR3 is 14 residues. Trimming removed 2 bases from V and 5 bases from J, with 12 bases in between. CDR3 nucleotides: TGTGCCAGCAGTTACAGCAGGCCTTGGGAGACCCAGTACTTC. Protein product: CASSYSRPWETQYF.

CDR3: CASRGGNQETQYF. The CDR3 DNA sequence: TGTGCCAGCAGGGGGGGAAACCAAGAGACCCAGTACTTC. The chain employs TRBV11-2 and TRBJ2-5, with D tentatively TRBD2 (6 bases). Germline loops: CDR1 SGHAT, CDR2 FQNNGV. This CDR3 contains 13 residues. Trimming took off 6 bases at V and 0 bases at J, with 8 bases between the two ends.

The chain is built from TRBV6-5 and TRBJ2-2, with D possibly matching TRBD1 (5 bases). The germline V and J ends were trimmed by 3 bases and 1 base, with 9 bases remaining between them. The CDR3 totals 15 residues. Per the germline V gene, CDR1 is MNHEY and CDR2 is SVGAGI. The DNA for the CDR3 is TGTGCCAGCAGTTATGACAGAAAGAACACCGGGGAGCTGTTTTTT. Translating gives CASSYDRKNTGELFF.

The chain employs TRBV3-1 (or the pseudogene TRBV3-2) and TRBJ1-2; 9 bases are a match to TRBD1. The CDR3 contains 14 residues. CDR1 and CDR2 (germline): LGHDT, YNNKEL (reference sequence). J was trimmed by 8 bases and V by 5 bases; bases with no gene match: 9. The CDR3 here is CASSKLQGAGGYTF. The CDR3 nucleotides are TGTGCCAGCAGCAAGCTACAGGGGGCGGGAGGCTACACCTTC.

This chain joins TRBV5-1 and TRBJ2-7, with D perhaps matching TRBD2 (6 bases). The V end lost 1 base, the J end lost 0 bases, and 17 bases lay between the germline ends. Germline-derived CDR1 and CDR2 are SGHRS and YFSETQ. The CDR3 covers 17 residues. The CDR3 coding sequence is TGCGCCAGCAGCTTGCAAACGGTCCCGGGGGTCTCCTACGAGCAGTACTTC. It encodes CASSLQTVPGVSYEQYF.

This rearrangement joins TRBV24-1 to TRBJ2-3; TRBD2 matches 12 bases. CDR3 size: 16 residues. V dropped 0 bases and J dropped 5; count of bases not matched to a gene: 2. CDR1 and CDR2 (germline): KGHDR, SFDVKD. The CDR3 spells CATSDLPSGGGDTQYF. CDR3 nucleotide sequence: TGTGCCACCAGTGATTTGCCTAGCGGGGGGGGAGATACGCAGTATTTT.

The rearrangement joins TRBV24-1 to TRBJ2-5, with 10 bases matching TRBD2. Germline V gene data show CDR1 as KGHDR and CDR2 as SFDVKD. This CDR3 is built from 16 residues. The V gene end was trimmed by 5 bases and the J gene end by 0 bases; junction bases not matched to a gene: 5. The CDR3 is CATSVGSGGNQETQYF. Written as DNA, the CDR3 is TGTGCCACCAGTGTCGGTAGCGGGGGGAACCAAGAGACCCAGTACTTC.

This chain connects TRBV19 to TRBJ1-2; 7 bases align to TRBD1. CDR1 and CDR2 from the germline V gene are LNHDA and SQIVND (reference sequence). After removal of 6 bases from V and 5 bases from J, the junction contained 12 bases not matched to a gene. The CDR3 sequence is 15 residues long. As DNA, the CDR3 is TGTGCCAGTAGCCCGAGTCGGGACAGACGATATGGCTACACCTTC. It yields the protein CASSPSRDRRYGYTF.

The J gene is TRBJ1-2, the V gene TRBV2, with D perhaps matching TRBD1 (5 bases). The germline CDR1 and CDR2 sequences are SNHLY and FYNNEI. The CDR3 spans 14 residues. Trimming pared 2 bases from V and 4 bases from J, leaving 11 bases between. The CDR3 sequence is CASSEQDSIYGYTF. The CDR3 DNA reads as TGTGCCAGCAGTGAACAAGACAGCATCTATGGCTACACCTTC.

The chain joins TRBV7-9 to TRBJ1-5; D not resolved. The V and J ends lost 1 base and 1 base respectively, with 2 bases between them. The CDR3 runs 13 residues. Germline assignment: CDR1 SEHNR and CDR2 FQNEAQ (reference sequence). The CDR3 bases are TGTGCCAGCAGCTTAGTAAGCAATCAGCCCCAGCATTTT. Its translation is CASSLVSNQPQHF.

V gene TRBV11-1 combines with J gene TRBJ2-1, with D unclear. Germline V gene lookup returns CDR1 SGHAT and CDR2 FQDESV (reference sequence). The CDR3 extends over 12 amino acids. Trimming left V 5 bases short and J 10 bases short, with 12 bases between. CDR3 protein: CASSLFFQEQFF. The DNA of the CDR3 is TGTGCCAGCAGCCTCTTTTTCCAGGAGCAGTTCTTC.

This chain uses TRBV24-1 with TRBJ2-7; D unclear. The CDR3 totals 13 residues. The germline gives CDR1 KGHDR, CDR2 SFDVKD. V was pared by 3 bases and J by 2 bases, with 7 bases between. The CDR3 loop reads CATSDSLTYEQYF. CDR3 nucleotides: TGTGCCACCAGTGATAGCCTGACCTACGAGCAGTACTTC.

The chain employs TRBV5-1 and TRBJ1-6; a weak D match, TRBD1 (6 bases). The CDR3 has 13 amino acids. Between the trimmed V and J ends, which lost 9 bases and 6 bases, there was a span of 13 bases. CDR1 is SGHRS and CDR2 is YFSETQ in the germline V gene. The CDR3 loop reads CATQRDTNSPLHF. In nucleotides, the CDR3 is TGCGCCACCCAACGGGACACTAATTCACCCCTCCACTTT.

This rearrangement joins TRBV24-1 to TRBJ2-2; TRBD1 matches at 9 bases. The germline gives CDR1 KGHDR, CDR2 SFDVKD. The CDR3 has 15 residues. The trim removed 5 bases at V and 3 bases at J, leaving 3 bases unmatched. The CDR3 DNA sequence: TGTGCCACCAGTGCCCGACAGGGGGACACCGGGGAGCTGTTTTTT. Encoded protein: CATSARQGDTGELFF.

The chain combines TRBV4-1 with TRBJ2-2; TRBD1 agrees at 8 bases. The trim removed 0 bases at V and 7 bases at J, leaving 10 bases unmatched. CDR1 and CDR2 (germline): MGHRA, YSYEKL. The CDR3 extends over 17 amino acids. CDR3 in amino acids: CASSQEGRTGIIGELFF. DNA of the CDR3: TGCGCCAGCAGCCAAGAAGGTCGGACAGGGATTATCGGGGAGCTGTTTTTT.

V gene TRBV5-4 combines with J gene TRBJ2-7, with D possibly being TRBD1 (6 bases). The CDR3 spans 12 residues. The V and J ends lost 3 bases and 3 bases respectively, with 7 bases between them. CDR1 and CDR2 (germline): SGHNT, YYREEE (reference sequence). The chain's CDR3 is CASSSDSYEQYF. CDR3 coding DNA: TGTGCCAGCAGCTCGGACAGCTACGAGCAGTACTTC.

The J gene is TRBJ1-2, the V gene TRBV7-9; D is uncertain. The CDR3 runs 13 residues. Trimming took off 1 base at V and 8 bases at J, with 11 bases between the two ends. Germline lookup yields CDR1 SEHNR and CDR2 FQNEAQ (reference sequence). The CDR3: CASSLDDSTGYTF. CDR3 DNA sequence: TGTGCCAGCAGCTTAGACGACTCGACGGGCTACACCTTC.

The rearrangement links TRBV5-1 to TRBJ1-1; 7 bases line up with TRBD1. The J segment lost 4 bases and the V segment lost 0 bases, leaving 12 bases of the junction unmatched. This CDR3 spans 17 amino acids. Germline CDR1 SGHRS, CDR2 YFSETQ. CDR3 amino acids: CASSLGKTGALGTEAFF. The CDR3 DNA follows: TGCGCCAGCAGCTTGGGGAAAACAGGGGCCCTTGGCACTGAAGCTTTCTTT. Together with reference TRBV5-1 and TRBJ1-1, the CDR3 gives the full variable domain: KAGVTQTPRYLIKTRGQQVTLSCSPISGHRSVSWYQQTPGQGLQFLFEYFSETQRNKGNFPGRFSGRQFSNSRSEMNVSTLELGDSALYLCASSLGKTGALGTEAFFGQGTRLTVV.